The 28 T cell receptor beta chains reported below all come from one sample, sequenced in a study of blood T cell repertoires in COVID-19. The table came from immunoSEQ multiplex PCR; TCRdb's copy has only in-frame clones and leaves some out. Counted here are about 70,000 clones, more than 65% occurring once; the ten biggest clones make up approximately 0.83%. What was sequenced was peripheral blood. The receptors shown here come from an older woman with acute or convalescent COVID-19.

This clone was seen once. The chain has TRBV18 and TRBJ2-2; D is possibly TRBD1 (6 bases). V gave up 5 bases and J gave up 4 bases, with 17 bases separating them. Germline CDR1 is KGHSH and CDR2 is LQKENI. CDR3 size: 16 residues. This CDR3 is CASSTDRMGGTGELFF. The CDR3 DNA follows: TGTGCCAGCTCAACAGACAGGATGGGTGGCACCGGGGAGCTGTTTTTT.

V gene TRBV3-1 (or the pseudogene TRBV3-2) combines with J gene TRBJ2-2; weak D call: TRBD1 (6 bases). Germline values: CDR1 LGHDT, CDR2 YNNKEL (reference sequence). CDR3 length equals 16 residues. Between the trimmed V and J ends, which lost 4 bases and 5 bases, there was a span of 17 bases. The CDR3 DNA is TGTGCCAGCAGCCTGAACCGGGACACGGAGACCGGGGAGCTGTTTTTT. Translating gives CASSLNRDTETGELFF.

The V call is TRBV27, the J call TRBJ2-3; 7 positions agree with TRBD2. The V gene end was trimmed by 1 base and the J gene end by 4 bases; junction bases not matched to a gene: 8. Germline assignment: CDR1 MNHEY and CDR2 SMNVEV (reference sequence). The length of the CDR3 is 16 residues. The CDR3 loop reads CASSLFGTKVPDTQYF. The DNA of the CDR3 is TGTGCCAGCAGTTTATTCGGGACTAAGGTCCCAGATACGCAGTATTTT.

The V gene is TRBV24-1, the J gene TRBJ2-1, with 15 positions matching TRBD2. CDR3 size: 16 residues. V trimming: 4 bases; J trimming: 8 bases; junction bases outside the gene matches: 5. CDR1 and CDR2 from the germline V gene are KGHDR and SFDVKD. DNA of the CDR3: TGTGCCACCAGTGACCGGACTAGCGGGGGGGCTTATGAGCAGTTCTTC. Protein product: CATSDRTSGGAYEQFF.

The chain joins TRBV29-1 to TRBJ1-1; D is unclear. The CDR3 sequence is 16 residues long. V was pared by 1 base and J by 3 bases, with 18 bases between. Per germline, CDR1 SQVTM and CDR2 ANQGSEA. As DNA, the CDR3 is TGCAGCGTTGAAGCCAGGCCATTCGGGAGGGACACTGAAGCTTTCTTT. It codes for CSVEARPFGRDTEAFF.

As to this clone: The junction departs from the called germline gene at one end, perhaps through a read error. The V and J genes are TRBV6-1 and TRBJ1-1; possible D gene TRBD1, 6 bases. Germline CDR1 is MNHNS and CDR2 is SASEGT. CDR3 length equals 12 residues. The CDR3 region has the DNA TGTGCCAGCATTGAAAACAGGGCGGAAGCTTTCTTT. Its protein is CASIENRAEAFF.

The rearrangement joins TRBV5-1 to TRBJ2-3; 8 bases match TRBD2. Germline CDR1 and CDR2: SGHRS and YFSETQ. The CDR3 loop spans 14 amino acids. Trimming cost V 4 bases and J 1 base; bases outside gene matches: 2. The chain's CDR3 is CASSTSGGTDTQYF. CDR3 nucleotides: TGCGCCAGCAGCACTAGCGGAGGCACAGATACGCAGTATTTT.

V gene TRBV11-2 combines with J gene TRBJ2-7; 8 positions agree with TRBD1. The CDR3 length is 13 residues. V lost 5 bases and J lost 5; bases outside the gene matches: 5. The V gene's germline CDR1 is SGHAT and CDR2 FQNNGV. The chain's CDR3 is CASSQDRVNEQYF. The CDR3 bases are TGTGCCAGCAGCCAGGACAGGGTTAACGAGCAGTACTTC.

CDR3 sequence: CASITGTASYEQYF. CDR3 coding DNA: TGTGCCAGCATTACCGGGACAGCTTCCTACGAGCAGTACTTC. This chain joins TRBV28 and TRBJ2-7; 7 positions agree with TRBD1. The CDR3 spans 14 residues. V was pared by 7 bases and J by 1 base, with 7 bases of the junction left unmatched. Germline V CDR1 and CDR2: MDHEN, SYDVKM.

The gene calls are TRBV6-1 and TRBJ1-4, with 11 bases identical to TRBD1. Looked up from germline, CDR1 is MNHNS and CDR2 is SASEGT. V was clipped by 3 bases and J by 9 bases; unmatched bases: 9. The CDR3 contains 16 residues. This chain's CDR3 is CASSDDRTGGIQKLFF. The CDR3 nucleotides are TGTGCCAGCAGTGACGACCGGACAGGGGGCATTCAAAAACTGTTTTTT.

The chain has TRBV27 and TRBJ2-6, with 8 bases fitting TRBD1. The V segment lost 5 bases and the J segment 2 bases; nucleotides outside the gene matches: 5. The CDR3 totals 16 residues. In germline, CDR1 is MNHEY, CDR2 SMNVEV (reference sequence). In DNA, the CDR3 is TGTGCCAGCAGTGTTCAGGGGGCGGCTGGGGCCAACGTCCTGACTTTC. Its protein is CASSVQGAAGANVLTF.

The chain recombines TRBV21-1 with TRBJ1-1. TRBV21-1 counts as a pseudogene. The CDR3 consists of 17 residues. CDR3 loop: CASSSRAGGRGKTEAFF. DNA for the CDR3: TGTGCCAGCAGCAGTAGGGCCGGGGGACGGGGGAAAACTGAAGCTTTCTTT.

This clone was found a few times. The chain recombines TRBV28 with TRBJ2-7, with 9 bases lining up with TRBD2. CDR1 is MDHEN and CDR2 is SYDVKM in the germline V gene. The CDR3 is 19 residues long. Trimming at V came to 1 base and at J to 1 base, leaving 14 bases not matched to a gene. The CDR3 loop reads CASSLSLGASGIQSYEQYF. The CDR3 DNA sequence: TGTGCCAGCAGTTTATCCCTGGGGGCTAGCGGGATACAATCCTACGAGCAGTACTTC.

Concerning this clone itself: Different DNA sequences within this sample yield the same CDR3. The V and J genes are TRBV20-1 and TRBJ1-1; a weak D match, TRBD1 (5 bases). V shed 6 bases and J shed 0 bases, with 11 bases lying between them. This CDR3 is built from 13 residues. In germline, CDR1 is DFQATT, CDR2 SNEGSKA (reference sequence). The CDR3: CSASRGMNTEAFF. In nucleotides, the CDR3 is TGCAGTGCCAGTAGGGGTATGAACACTGAAGCTTTCTTT.

This rearrangement joins TRBV9 to TRBJ2-3; D not certain. Germline assignment: CDR1 SGDLS and CDR2 YYNGEE. V lost 0 bases to trimming and J lost 0 bases, with 8 bases between them. This CDR3 is 15 amino acids long. The CDR3 protein is CASSVVTGSTDTQYF. As DNA, the CDR3 is TGTGCCAGCAGCGTAGTGACGGGTAGCACAGATACGCAGTATTTT.

The chain is built from TRBV27 and TRBJ1-6; no clear D gene. CDR1 is MNHEY and CDR2 is SMNVEV in the germline V gene (reference sequence). The CDR3 extends over 16 amino acids. Trimming shortened V by 2 bases and J by 5 bases, and 13 bases separated the two germline ends. In DNA form, the CDR3 reads TGTGCCAGCAGTTTAGGTCCCAGGCGAAATAATTCACCCCTCCACTTT. Translated, it gives CASSLGPRRNNSPLHF.

This chain joins TRBV3-1 (or the pseudogene TRBV3-2) and TRBJ2-2; 7 positions agree with TRBD2. Germline CDR1 reads LGHDT; CDR2 reads YNNKEL (reference sequence). The V segment lost 4 bases and the J segment 0 bases; nucleotides outside the gene matches: 2. The CDR3 runs 15 residues. CDR3 in DNA: TGTGCCAGCAGCCTAGGACTAGCGAACACCGGGGAGCTGTTTTTT. Residues: CASSLGLANTGELFF.

The chain joins TRBV7-9 to TRBJ2-7; 10 nucleotides match TRBD2. The CDR3 sequence is 15 residues long. The junction had 5 bases not matched to a gene; V was cut back by 5 bases and J by 1 base. The germline V gene has CDR1 SEHNR and CDR2 FQNEAQ (reference sequence). CDR3: CASSRLAGDSYEQYF. As DNA, the CDR3 is TGTGCCAGCAGCCGCCTAGCGGGAGATTCCTACGAGCAGTACTTC.

CDR3 DNA sequence: TGTGCCAGCAGCCCACACCTAGCGGGGCACTCCTACGAGCAGTACTTC. Amino acids: CASSPHLAGHSYEQYF. The chain carries TRBV14 and TRBJ2-7; 9 bases map to TRBD2. The CDR3 runs 16 residues. Germline V CDR1 and CDR2: SGHDN, FVKESK. Losses at the gene ends were 4 bases for V and 0 bases for J; bases not matched to a gene: 7.

This clone was detected only once. The chain combines TRBV5-1 with TRBJ2-1, with D possibly matching TRBD1 (6 bases). Germline V gene sequence: CDR1 SGHRS, CDR2 YFSETQ. Trimming cost V 4 bases and J 0 bases, with 17 bases left between them. This CDR3 region has 17 residues. CDR3 sequence (DNA): TGCGCCAGCAGCCCGCCGACAGGCCTGAGCTCCTACAATGAGCAGTTCTTC. It is translated as CASSPPTGLSSYNEQFF.

V usage is TRBV18 and J usage is TRBJ2-2; no reliable D call. CDR1 is KGHSH and CDR2 is LQKENI in the germline V gene. V was pared by 6 bases and J by 1 base, with 15 bases between. CDR3 length: 16 amino acids. The CDR3: CASSTPSGQNTGELFF. In nucleotides, the CDR3 is TGTGCCAGCTCGACACCTTCAGGCCAGAACACCGGGGAGCTGTTTTTT.

The chain recombines TRBV6-5 with TRBJ2-7; TRBD1 might be the D (5 bases). Germline assignment: CDR1 MNHEY and CDR2 SVGAGI. The CDR3 has 15 amino acids. V was pared by 4 bases and J by 5 bases, with 18 bases between. Here the CDR3 reads CASSSPAGFIHEQYF. CDR3 coding DNA: TGTGCCAGCAGTTCCCCGGCAGGGTTCATCCACGAGCAGTACTTC.

The chain's CDR3 is CASSSPGQGGDTQYF. The CDR3, as DNA: TGTGCCAGCAGCTCCCCCGGGCAGGGGGGAGATACGCAGTATTTT. The chain carries TRBV3-1 (or the pseudogene TRBV3-2) and TRBJ2-3; possible D gene TRBD1, 7 bases. The CDR3 totals 15 residues. In germline, CDR1 is LGHDT, CDR2 YNNKEL (reference sequence). Trimming stripped 5 bases from V and 5 bases from J, with 17 bases between.

The CDR3 region has the DNA TGTGCCATCAGAGGACAGAGTTATAGCAATCAGCCCCAGCATTTT. Its protein product is CAIRGQSYSNQPQHF. This rearrangement joins TRBV10-3 to TRBJ1-5; TRBD1 is a possible D gene (6 bases). Germline CDR1 ENHRY, CDR2 SYGVKD. The CDR3 extends over 15 amino acids. V shed 6 bases and J shed 0 bases, with 12 bases lying between them.

The chain has TRBV21-1 and TRBJ2-2; the DNA was not compared with TRBD2, the D call given in the table. TRBV21-1 corresponds to a pseudogene. This CDR3 contains 17 residues. CDR3 coding DNA: TGTGCCAGCAGCCACCGCCGGGAGGTTGGTTACACCGGGGAGCTGTTTTTT. Translating gives CASSHRREVGYTGELFF.

The chain is built from TRBV25-1 and TRBJ2-3; 9 positions match TRBD2. V was clipped by 5 bases and J by 0 bases; unmatched bases: 9. Germline V gene sequence: CDR1 MGHDK, CDR2 SYGVNS. The CDR3 has 17 residues. CDR3 DNA: TGTGCCAGCAGTAACCCCAGACTAGCGGAAAGCACAGATACGCAGTATTTT. Translated, it gives CASSNPRLAESTDTQYF.

The chain recombines TRBV29-1 with TRBJ1-1; 7 positions agree with TRBD1. Germline trimming cut 8 bases from V and 11 bases from J; bases unmatched to any gene: 17. The V gene's germline CDR1 is SQVTM and CDR2 ANQGSEA. This CDR3 has 13 amino acids. Written as DNA, the CDR3 is TGCAGCCCCTACCGAGAGGCGACAGGGTCGGCTTTCTTT. Residues: CSPYREATGSAFF.

This chain connects TRBV5-6 to TRBJ1-5; no clear D. CDR1 and CDR2 (germline): SGHDT, YYEEEE. The CDR3 extends over 13 amino acids. The V end was cut by 1 base, the J end by 3 bases, with 5 bases between. CDR3 region: CASSLTHNQPQHF. The CDR3 DNA is TGTGCCAGCAGCTTGACTCACAATCAGCCCCAGCATTTT. The full variable domain, with the rest looked up from reference TRBV5-6 and TRBJ1-5, is DAGVTQSPTHLIKTRGQQVTLRCSPKSGHDTVSWYQQALGQGPQFIFQYYEEEERQRGNFPDRFSGHQFPNYSSELNVNALLLGDSALYLCASSLTHNQPQHFGDGTRLSIL.